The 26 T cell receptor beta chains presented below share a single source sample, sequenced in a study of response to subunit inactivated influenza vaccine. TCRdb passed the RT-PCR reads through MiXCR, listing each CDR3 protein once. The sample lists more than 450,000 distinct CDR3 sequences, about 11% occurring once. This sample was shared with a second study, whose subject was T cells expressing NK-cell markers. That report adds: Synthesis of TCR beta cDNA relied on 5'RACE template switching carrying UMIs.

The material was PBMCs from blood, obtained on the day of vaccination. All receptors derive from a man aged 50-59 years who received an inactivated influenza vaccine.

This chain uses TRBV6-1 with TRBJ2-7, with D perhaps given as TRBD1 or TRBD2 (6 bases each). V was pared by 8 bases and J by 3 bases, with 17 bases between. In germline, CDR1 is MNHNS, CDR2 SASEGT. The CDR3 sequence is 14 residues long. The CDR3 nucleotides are TGTGCCAGCGGCTTTGGGAGGACAGACTACGAGCAGTACTTC. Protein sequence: CASGFGRTDYEQYF.

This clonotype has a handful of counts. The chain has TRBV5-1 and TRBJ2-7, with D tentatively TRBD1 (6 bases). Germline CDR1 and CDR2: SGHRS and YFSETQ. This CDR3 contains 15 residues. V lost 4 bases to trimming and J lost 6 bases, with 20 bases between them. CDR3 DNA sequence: TGCGCCAGCAGCCGTGACAGGCTCGGGTTTTTCGAGCAGTACTTC. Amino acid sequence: CASSRDRLGFFEQYF.

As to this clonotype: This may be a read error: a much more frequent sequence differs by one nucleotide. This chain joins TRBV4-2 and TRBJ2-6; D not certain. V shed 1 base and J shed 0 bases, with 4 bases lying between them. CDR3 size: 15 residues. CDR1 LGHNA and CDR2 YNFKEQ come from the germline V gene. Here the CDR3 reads CASSQGSSGANVLTF. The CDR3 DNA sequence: TGTGCCAGCAGCCAAGGGAGCTCTGGGGCCAACGTCCTGACTTTC.

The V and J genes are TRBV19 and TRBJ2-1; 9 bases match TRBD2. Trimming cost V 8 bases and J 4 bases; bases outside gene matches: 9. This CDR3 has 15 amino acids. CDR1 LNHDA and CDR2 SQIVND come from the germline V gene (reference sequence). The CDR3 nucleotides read TGTGCCAGTGGGGGACCTAGCGGGATTTACAATGAGCAGTTCTTC. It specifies CASGGPSGIYNEQFF.

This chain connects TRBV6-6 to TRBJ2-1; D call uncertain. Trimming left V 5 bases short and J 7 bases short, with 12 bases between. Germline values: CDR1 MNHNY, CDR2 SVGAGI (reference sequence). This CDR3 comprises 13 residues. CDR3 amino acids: CASSKNPGNEQFF. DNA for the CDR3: TGTGCCAGCAGTAAGAATCCCGGTAATGAGCAGTTCTTC.

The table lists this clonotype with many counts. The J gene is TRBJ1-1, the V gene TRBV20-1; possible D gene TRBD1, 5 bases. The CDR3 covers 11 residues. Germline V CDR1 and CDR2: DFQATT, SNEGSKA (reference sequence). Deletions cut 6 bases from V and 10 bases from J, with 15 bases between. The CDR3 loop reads CSAPSWGVAFF. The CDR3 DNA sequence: TGCAGTGCCCCATCATGGGGGGTAGCTTTCTTT.

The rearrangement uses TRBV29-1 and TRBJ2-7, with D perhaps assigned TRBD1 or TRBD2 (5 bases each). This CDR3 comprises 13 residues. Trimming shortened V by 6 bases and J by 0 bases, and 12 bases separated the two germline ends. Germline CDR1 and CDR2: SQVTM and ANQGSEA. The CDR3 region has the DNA TGCAGCGTCGGGGACGGTAACTCCTACGAGCAGTACTTC. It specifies CSVGDGNSYEQYF.

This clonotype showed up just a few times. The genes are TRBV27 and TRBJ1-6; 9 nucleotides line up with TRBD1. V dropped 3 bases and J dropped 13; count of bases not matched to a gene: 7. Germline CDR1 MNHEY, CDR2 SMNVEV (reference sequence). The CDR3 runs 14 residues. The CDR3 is CASSLDRGSTPLHF. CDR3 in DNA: TGTGCCAGCAGTTTGGACAGGGGATCGACGCCCCTCCACTTT.

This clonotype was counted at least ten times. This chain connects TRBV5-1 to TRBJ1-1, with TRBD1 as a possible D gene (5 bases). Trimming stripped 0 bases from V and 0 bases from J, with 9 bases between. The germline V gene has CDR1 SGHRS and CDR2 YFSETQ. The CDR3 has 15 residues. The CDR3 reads CASSLAGTLNTEAFF. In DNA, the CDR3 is TGCGCCAGCAGCTTGGCGGGGACTCTGAACACTGAAGCTTTCTTT.

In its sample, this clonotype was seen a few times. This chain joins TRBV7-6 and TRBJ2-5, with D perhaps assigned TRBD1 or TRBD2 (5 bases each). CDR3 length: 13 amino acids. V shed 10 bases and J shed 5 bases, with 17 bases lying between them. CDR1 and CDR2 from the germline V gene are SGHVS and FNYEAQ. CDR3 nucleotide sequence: TGTGCCACGGCTAAAATCGAGGGGGAGACCCAGTACTTC. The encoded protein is CATAKIEGETQYF.

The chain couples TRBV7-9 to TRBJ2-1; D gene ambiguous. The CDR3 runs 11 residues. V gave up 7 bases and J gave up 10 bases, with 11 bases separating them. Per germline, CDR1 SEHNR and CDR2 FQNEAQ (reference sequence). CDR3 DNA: TGTGCCAGCACTCTAAACGAGGAGCAGTTCTTC. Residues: CASTLNEEQFF.

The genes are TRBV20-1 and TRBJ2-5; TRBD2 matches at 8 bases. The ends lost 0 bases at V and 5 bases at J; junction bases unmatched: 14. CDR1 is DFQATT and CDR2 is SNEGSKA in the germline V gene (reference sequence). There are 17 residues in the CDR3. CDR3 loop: CSARDWKREGPMETQYF. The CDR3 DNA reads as TGCAGTGCTAGAGATTGGAAACGGGAGGGCCCCATGGAGACCCAGTACTTC.

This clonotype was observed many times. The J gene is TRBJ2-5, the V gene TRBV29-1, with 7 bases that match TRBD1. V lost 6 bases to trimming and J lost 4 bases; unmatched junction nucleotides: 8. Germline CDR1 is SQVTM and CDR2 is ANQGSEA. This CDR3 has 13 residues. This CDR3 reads CSVRQGSSETQYF. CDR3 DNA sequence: TGCAGCGTCCGACAGGGAAGCTCAGAGACCCAGTACTTC. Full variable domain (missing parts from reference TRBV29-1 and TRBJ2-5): SAVISQKPSRDICQRGTSLTIQCQVDSQVTMMFWYRQQPGQSLTLIATANQGSEATYESGFVIDKFPISRPNLTFSTLTVSNMSPEDSSIYLCSVRQGSSETQYFGPGTRLLVL.

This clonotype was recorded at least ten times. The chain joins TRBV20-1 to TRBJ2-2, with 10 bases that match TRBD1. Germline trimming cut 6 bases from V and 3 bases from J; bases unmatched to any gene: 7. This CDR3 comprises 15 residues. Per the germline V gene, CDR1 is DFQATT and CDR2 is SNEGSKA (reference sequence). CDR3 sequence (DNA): TGCAGTGCCACGGACAGGGGGGGCTACACCGGGGAGCTGTTTTTT. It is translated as CSATDRGGYTGELFF.

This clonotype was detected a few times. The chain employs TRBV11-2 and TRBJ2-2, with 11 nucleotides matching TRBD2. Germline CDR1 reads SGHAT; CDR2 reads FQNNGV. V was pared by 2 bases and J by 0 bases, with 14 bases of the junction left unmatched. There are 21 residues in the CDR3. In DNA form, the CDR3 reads TGTGCCAGCAGCTTACCACCGGGACTAGCGGAGTACTTCGCGAACACCGGGGAGCTGTTTTTT. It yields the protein CASSLPPGLAEYFANTGELFF.

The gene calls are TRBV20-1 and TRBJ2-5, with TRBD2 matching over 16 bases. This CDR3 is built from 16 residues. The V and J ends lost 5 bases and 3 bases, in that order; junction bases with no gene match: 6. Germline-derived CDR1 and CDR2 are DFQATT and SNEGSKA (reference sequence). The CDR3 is CSALGTSGRVKETQYF. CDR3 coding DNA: TGCAGTGCTCTAGGGACTAGCGGGAGGGTCAAAGAGACCCAGTACTTC.

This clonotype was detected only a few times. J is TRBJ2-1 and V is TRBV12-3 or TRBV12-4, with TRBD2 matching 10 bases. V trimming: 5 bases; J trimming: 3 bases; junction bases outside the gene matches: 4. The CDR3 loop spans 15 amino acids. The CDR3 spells CASSRTSGLYNEQFF. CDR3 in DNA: TGTGCCAGCAGTCGGACTAGCGGCCTCTACAATGAGCAGTTCTTC.

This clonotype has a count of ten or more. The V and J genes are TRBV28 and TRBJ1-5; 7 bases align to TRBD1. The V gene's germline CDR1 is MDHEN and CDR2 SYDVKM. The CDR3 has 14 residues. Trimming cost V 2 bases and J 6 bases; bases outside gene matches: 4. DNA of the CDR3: TGTGCCAGCAGTTTAGAAGGGGGCGGTCAGCCCCAGCATTTT. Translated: CASSLEGGGQPQHF.

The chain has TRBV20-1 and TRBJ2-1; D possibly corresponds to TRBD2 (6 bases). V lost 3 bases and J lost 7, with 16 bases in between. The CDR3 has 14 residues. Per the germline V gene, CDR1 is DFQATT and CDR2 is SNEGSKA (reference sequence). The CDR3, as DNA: TGCAGTGCTAGTATCCCGGGAGCGCGAAATGAGCAGTTCTTC. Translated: CSASIPGARNEQFF.

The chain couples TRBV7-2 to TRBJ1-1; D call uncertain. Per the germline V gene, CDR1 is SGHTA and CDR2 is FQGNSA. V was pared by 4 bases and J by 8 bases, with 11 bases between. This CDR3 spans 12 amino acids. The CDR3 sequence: CASSSGVGEAFF. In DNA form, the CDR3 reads TGTGCCAGCAGCTCCGGGGTGGGGGAAGCTTTCTTT. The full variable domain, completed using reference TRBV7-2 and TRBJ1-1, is GAGVSQSPSNKVTEKGKDVELRCDPISGHTALYWYRQSLGQGLEFLIYFQGNSAPDKSGLPSDRFSAERTGGSVSTLTIQRTQQEDSAVYLCASSSGVGEAFFGQGTRLTVV.

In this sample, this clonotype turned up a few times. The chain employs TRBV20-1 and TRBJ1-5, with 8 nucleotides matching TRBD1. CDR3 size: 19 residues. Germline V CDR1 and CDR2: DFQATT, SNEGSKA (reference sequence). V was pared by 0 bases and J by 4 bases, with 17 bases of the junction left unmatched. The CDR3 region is CSARDDLETGARVNQPQHF. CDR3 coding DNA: TGCAGTGCTAGAGATGACCTGGAGACAGGGGCGAGGGTAAATCAGCCCCAGCATTTT.

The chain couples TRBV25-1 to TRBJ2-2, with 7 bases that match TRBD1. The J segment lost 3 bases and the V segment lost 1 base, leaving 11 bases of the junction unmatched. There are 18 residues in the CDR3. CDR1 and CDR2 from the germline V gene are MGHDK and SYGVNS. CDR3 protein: CASSELKGRTGYTGELFF. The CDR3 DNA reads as TGTGCCAGCAGTGAATTGAAGGGAAGGACAGGCTACACCGGGGAGCTGTTTTTT. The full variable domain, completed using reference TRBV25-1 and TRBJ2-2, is EADIYQTPRYLVIGTGKKITLECSQTMGHDKMYWYQQDPGMELHLIHYSYGVNSTEKGDLSSESTVSRIRTEHFPLTLESARPSHTSQYLCASSELKGRTGYTGELFFGEGSRLTVL.

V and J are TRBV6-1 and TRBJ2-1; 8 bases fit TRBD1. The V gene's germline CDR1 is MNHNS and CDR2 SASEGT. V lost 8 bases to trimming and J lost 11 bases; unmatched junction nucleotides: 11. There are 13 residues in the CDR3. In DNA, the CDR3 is TGTGCCAGCTCCATTGGACAGGGTACGAAGCAGTTCTTC. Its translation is CASSIGQGTKQFF.

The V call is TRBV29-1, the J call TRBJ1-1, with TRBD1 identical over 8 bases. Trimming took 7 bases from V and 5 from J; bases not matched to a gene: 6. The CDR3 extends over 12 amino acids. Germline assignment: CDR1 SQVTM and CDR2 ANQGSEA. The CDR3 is CSGQGAWTEAFF. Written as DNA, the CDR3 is TGCAGCGGGCAGGGGGCTTGGACTGAAGCTTTCTTT.

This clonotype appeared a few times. This CDR3 reads CASSADYGNTIYF. The CDR3 nucleotides read TGCGCCAGCAGCGCGGATTATGGAAACACCATATATTTT. The V and J genes are TRBV5-1 and TRBJ1-3; D not resolved. The V end lost 4 bases, the J end lost 3 bases, and 8 bases lay between the germline ends. CDR1 is SGHRS and CDR2 is YFSETQ in the germline V gene. This CDR3 region has 13 residues.

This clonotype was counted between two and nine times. The CDR3 is CASSFVYTEAFF. CDR3 coding DNA: TGTGCCAGCAGTTTCGTTTACACTGAAGCTTTCTTT. The V call is TRBV28, the J call TRBJ1-1; D remains unclear. The germline gives CDR1 MDHEN, CDR2 SYDVKM. The CDR3 contains 12 residues. The V end lost 3 bases, the J end lost 3 bases, and 5 bases lay between the germline ends.